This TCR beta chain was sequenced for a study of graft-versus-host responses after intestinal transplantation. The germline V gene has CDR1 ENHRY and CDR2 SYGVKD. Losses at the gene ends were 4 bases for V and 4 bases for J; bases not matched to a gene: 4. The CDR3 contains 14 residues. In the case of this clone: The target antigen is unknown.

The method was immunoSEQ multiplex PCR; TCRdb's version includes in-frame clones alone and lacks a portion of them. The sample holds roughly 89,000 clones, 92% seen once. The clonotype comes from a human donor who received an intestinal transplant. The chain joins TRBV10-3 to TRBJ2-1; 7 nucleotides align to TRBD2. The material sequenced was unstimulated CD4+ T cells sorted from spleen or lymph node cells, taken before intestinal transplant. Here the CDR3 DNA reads TGTGCCATCAGTGGGGGCGGGAGTTACAATGAGCAGTTCTTC. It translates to CAISGGGSYNEQFF.